The present T cell receptor (beta chain) was sequenced within a study of beta chain features in type 1 diabetes. Regarding the study as a whole: TCRB CDR3s were moderately but significantly shorter in Type 1 diabetes patients in all four CD4+ subsets.

From germline, CDR1 is SGHTA and CDR2 FQGTGA. The CDR3 has 16 amino acids. Expressed TCRB transcripts were sequenced after all isolated RNA was converted to cDNA. Sequencing was performed with immunoSEQ multiplex PCR; in TCRdb, only in-frame clones are kept and a portion is missing. This sample yields approximately 160,000 clones, of which 10% are seen a single time; 0.5% belongs to the top ten. For this clone: Its matching antigen is unknown. Relative to the germline gene, one junction end is altered; a read error may explain this.

Sequenced sample: central memory CD4+ T cells from blood. The clonotype comes from a man in his thirties or forties with type 1 diabetes. The J gene is TRBJ2-7, the V gene TRBV7-3, with 12 bases identical to TRBD2. CDR3 loop: CASRLTLAGGRHEQYF. In nucleotides, the CDR3 is TGTGCCAGCAGGTTAACTCTAGCGGGAGGGCGGCACGAGCAGTACTTC.